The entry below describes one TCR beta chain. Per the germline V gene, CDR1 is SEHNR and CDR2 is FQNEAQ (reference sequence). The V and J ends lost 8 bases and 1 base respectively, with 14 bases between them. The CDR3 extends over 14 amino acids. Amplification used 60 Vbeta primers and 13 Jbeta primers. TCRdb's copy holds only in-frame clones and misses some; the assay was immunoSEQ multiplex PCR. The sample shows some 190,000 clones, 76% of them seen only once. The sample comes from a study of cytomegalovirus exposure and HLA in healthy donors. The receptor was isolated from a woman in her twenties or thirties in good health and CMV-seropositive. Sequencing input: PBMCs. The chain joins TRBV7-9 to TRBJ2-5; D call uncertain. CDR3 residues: CASDALTGQETQYF. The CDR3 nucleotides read TGTGCCAGCGATGCCCTAACGGGCCAAGAGACCCAGTACTTC. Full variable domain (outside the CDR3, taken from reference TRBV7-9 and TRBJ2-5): DTGVSQNPRHKITKRGQNVTFRCDPISEHNRLYWYRQTLGQGPEFLTYFQNEAQLEKSRLLSDRFSAERPKGSFSTLEIQRTEQGDSAMYLCASDALTGQETQYFGPGTRLLVL.